This is a list of T cell receptor beta chains from one sample in a study of shared clonotypes between healthy human individuals. TCRdb keeps only in-frame clones here, not all; method: immunoSEQ multiplex PCR. The sample has 2.3 million or so clones, about 92% seen once. Source material: naive CD4+ T cells from PBMCs. Receptors were obtained from a man aged 18 to 30 in good health. Some clones in this sample may be carry-over from other donors' samples. Both conserved end residues are part of each CDR3. The order of the fields is D gene, clone size, V gene, J gene, CDR3 DNA, CDR3 protein. A D gene is named only where the DNA matches it firmly. Expanded clones get a size class; other rows say once, few or many, or leave the size out.

-,-,TRBV5-1,TRBJ2-3,TGCGCCAGCAGCTTGGCCGAAGACTTCCAGGGACCGTCAGATACGCAGTATTTT,CASSLAEDFQGPSDTQYF
-,-,TRBV2,TRBJ1-4,TGTGCCAGTGGGGGGGCAACTAATGAAAAACTGTTTTTT,CASGGATNEKLFF
TRBD1,-,TRBV28,TRBJ1-1,TGTGCCAGCAGTTCCAGGACAGGAGAGAACACTGAAGCTTTCTTT,CASSSRTGENTEAFF
-,-,TRBV15,TRBJ2-7,TGTGCCACCAGCAGAGATTTTCTGCAGGCCGTTGGGCAGTACTTC,CATSRDFLQAVGQYF
-,-,TRBV28,TRBJ1-5,TGTGCCAGCAGTGCCTACACTGGTCCGGTCTATCCCCAGCATTTT,CASSAYTGPVYPQHF
-,-,TRBV21-1,TRBJ1-2,TGTGCCAGCAGCAACCTGGGACAGGGGTCTGGCTACACCTTC,CASSNLGQGSGYTF
-,once,TRBV5-1,TRBJ2-5,TGCGCCAGCAGCTTGAGTGGACAGCAAGAGACCCAGTACTTC,CASSLSGQQETQYF
-,-,TRBV14,TRBJ2-3,TGTGCCAGCAGCCCCGACCCTTATCTGGGCACAGATACGCAGTATTTT,CASSPDPYLGTDTQYF
-,-,TRBV7-2,TRBJ1-6,TGTGCCAGCAGCTTAGGGGGGTTGTATTCACCCCTCCACTTT,CASSLGGLYSPLHF
-,-,TRBV5-1,TRBJ1-5,TGCGCCAGCAGCTTGGACAGTCCTAGCAATCAGCCCCAGCATTTT,CASSLDSPSNQPQHF
-,-,TRBV19,TRBJ2-3,TGTGCCACCAAAACGGGACTTCCTAGCACAGATACGCAGTATTTT,CATKTGLPSTDTQYF
TRBD2,-,TRBV7-3,TRBJ2-3,TGTGCCAGCAGCCCCACCCTCCAGGCGGGAGGTTCGATAGATACGCAGTATTTT,CASSPTLQAGGSIDTQYF
-,-,TRBV18,TRBJ1-4,TGTGCCAGCTCACCATACCAGACCCAGGCTAATGAAAAACTGTTTTTT,CASSPYQTQANEKLFF
-,-,TRBV10-3,TRBJ2-2,TGTGCCATCAGTGCCGACTTTAACACCGGGGAGCTGTTTTTT,CAISADFNTGELFF
-,-,TRBV6-6,TRBJ2-6,TGTGCCAGCAGTTACTCCGGCTCTGGGGCCAACGTCCTGACTTTC,CASSYSGSGANVLTF
TRBD1,-,TRBV10-3,TRBJ2-2,TGTGCCATCCGGGGGGGACAGGGGACCGGGGAGCTGTTTTTT,CAIRGGQGTGELFF
TRBD2,-,TRBV11-3,TRBJ2-2,TGTGCCAGCAGCTTTACTAGCGGGAGTAACACCGGGGAGCTGTTTTTT,CASSFTSGSNTGELFF
TRBD2,-,TRBV4-1,TRBJ2-2,TGCGCCAGCAGCCAAGCCAGCGGGAGGGCCGATGACGGGGAGCTGTTTTTT,CASSQASGRADDGELFF
TRBD2,once,TRBV18,TRBJ2-1,TGTGCCAGCTCACCCGACCTCGGGGCTAGCGGGAGGGCCTACAATGAGCAGTTCTTC,CASSPDLGASGRAYNEQFF
TRBD1,once,TRBV15,TRBJ1-3,TGTGCCACCAGCAGAGGGACTGACAGGGTTGGAAACACCATATATTTT,CATSRGTDRVGNTIYF
-,-,TRBV28,TRBJ2-7,TGTGCCAGCAGTTTACCCCACCTGGACGAGCAGTACTTC,CASSLPHLDEQYF
TRBD2,-,TRBV6-5,TRBJ2-1,TGTGCCAGCAGGGGACTGGCGGGAGGTATGTATGAGCAGTTCTTC,CASRGLAGGMYEQFF
-,-,TRBV7-2,TRBJ2-2,TGTGCCAGCAGCAGGACGACTAGTCCGCCGAACACCGGGGAGCTGTTTTTT,CASSRTTSPPNTGELFF
TRBD1,-,TRBV7-9,TRBJ2-5,TGTGCCAGCAGCAAACAGGGGTCAGAGACCCAGTACTTC,CASSKQGSETQYF
TRBD1,once,TRBV11-3,TRBJ2-3,TGTGCCAGCAGCTTCGGACAGGGGGATTCAGATACGCAGTATTTT,CASSFGQGDSDTQYF
TRBD2,-,TRBV30,TRBJ2-1,TGTGCCTGGAGCCAGGGACTAGTAGGGCGGGGGCTCCAGTTCTTC,CAWSQGLVGRGLQFF
-,once,TRBV4-1,TRBJ2-7,TGCGCCAGCAGCCAAGAGGAGGAGGGTTACTCCTACGAGCAGTACTTC,CASSQEEEGYSYEQYF
TRBD1,-,TRBV6-6,TRBJ1-1,TGTGCCAGCAGTTACGGAGGGGGCAACACTGAAGCTTTCTTT,CASSYGGGNTEAFF
-,-,TRBV9,TRBJ1-2,TGTGCCAGCAGCCCCCAAGGGTCTTATTTCTATGGCTACACCTTC,CASSPQGSYFYGYTF
TRBD2,-,TRBV5-4,TRBJ2-3,TGTGCCAGCAGCTCCGAGACGCGGGGGGATACGCAGTATTTT,CASSSETRGDTQYF
-,-,TRBV5-1,TRBJ2-7,TGCGCCAGCAGCTTTAGTGCCGAGACCCTTAACTACGAGCAGTACTTC,CASSFSAETLNYEQYF
-,-,TRBV27,TRBJ1-1,TGTGCCAGCAACTTCTGGGTCCCAGGGCAAAAGGGGACTGAAGCTTTCTTT,CASNFWVPGQKGTEAFF
TRBD2,-,TRBV27,TRBJ2-5,TGTGCCAGCAGTTTAAGGCTAGCGGGAGGTGGGAAAGAGACCCAGTACTTC,CASSLRLAGGGKETQYF
-,few,TRBV29-1,TRBJ1-4,TGCAGCGTTGAACCCGGGAATGAAAAACTGTTTTTT,CSVEPGNEKLFF
-,once,TRBV4-1,TRBJ2-7,TGCGCCAGCAGCCAAGAAAGGACAGGGACTATCGACGAGCAGTACTTC,CASSQERTGTIDEQYF
-,-,TRBV27,TRBJ2-2,TGTGCCAGCAGTTTATCGTTACAACCGCGGGAGCTGTTTTTT,CASSLSLQPRELFF
-,-,TRBV7-6,TRBJ1-5,TGTGCCAGCAGCTTAGGCCCATTACAGCCCTTCGTGGGGGATAATCAGCCCCAGCATTTT,CASSLGPLQPFVGDNQPQHF
-,-,TRBV28,TRBJ1-3,TGTGCCAGCAGTTTACTACCTCCGGGGGACACCATATATTTT,CASSLLPPGDTIYF
-,-,TRBV28,TRBJ2-7,TGTGCCAGCAGCCCGTACGAGCGGCAGTACTTC,CASSPYERQYF
-,-,TRBV28,TRBJ1-3,TGTGCCAGCAGTTTTGGGACCTTCAGGGAGTTCTCTGGAAACACCATATATTTT,CASSFGTFREFSGNTIYF
-,once,TRBV5-1,TRBJ2-3,TGCGCCAGCAGCTGGGCCGGGGGTGACGATACGCAGTATTTT,CASSWAGGDDTQYF
-,-,TRBV5-1,TRBJ2-7,TGCGCCAGCAGCTTGGGCTCCCCCGCCTACGAGCAGTACTTC,CASSLGSPAYEQYF
-,once,TRBV25-1,TRBJ2-6,TGTGCCAGCAGTCCCGTTAACGGGGCTTCTGGGGCCAACGTCCTGACTTTC,CASSPVNGASGANVLTF
TRBD1,-,TRBV29-1,TRBJ1-2,TGCAGCGCCGGACAGGGAGAGTATGGCTACACCTTC,CSAGQGEYGYTF
TRBD1,-,TRBV5-1,TRBJ2-2,TGCGCCAGCAGACCCGGGACAGGGGGCTCCGGGGAGCTGTTTTTT,CASRPGTGGSGELFF
TRBD1,-,TRBV29-1,TRBJ2-2,TGCAGCGTGCTCGACAGGGGAAACACCGGGGAGCTGTTTTTT,CSVLDRGNTGELFF
TRBD2,-,TRBV4-1,TRBJ2-3,TGCGCCAGCAGCCAAGTGGCGGGAGTCACAGATACGCAGTATTTT,CASSQVAGVTDTQYF
TRBD1,-,TRBV19,TRBJ2-1,TGTGCCAGTAGTAAGGACAGGGGTGGGGACAATGAGCAGTTCTTC,CASSKDRGGDNEQFF
TRBD2,once,TRBV29-1,TRBJ2-7,TGCAGCGTCGCTAGGACTAGCGGGACCTACGAGCAGTACTTC,CSVARTSGTYEQYF